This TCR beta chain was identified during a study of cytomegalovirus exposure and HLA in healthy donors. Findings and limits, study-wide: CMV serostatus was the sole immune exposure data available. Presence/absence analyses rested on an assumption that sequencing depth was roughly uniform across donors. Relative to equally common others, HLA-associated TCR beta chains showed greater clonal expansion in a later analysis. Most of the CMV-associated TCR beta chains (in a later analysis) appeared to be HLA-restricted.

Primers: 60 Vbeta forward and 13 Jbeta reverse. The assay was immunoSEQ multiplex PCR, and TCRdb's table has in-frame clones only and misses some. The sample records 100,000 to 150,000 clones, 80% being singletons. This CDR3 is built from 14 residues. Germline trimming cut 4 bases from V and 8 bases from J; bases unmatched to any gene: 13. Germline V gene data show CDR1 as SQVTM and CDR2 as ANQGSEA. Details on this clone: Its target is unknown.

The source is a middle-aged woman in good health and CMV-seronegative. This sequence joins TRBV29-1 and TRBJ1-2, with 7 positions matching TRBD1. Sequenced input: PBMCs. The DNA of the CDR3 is TGCAGCGTTGCCACCTCCGGGACAGTTGGAGGCTACACCTTC. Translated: CSVATSGTVGGYTF.